This T cell receptor beta chain was retrieved from a study of cytomegalovirus exposure and HLA in healthy donors. Study-level results: Follow-up analysis found HLA locus-dependent TCR association rates, highest for DRB1 and lowest for HLA-C. While the bulk of TCR sequences proved rare, some public TCRs turned up in many donors.

The PCR was carried out with 60 Vbeta primers and 13 Jbeta primers. Profiling relied on immunoSEQ multiplex PCR, and the TCRdb table lists in-frame clones only, not all of them. The data hold roughly 150,000 clones, with roughly 73% observed a single time. This clone was seen a few times. Its antigen remains unknown. Germline CDR1 and CDR2: SEHNR and FQNEAQ (reference sequence). J gave up 4 bases and V 4 bases, and 10 bases lay outside the gene matches. CDR3 length equals 16 residues. The V and J genes are TRBV7-9 and TRBJ1-2; 9 nucleotides line up with TRBD1. The TCR originated in a woman under 30 in good health and CMV-seronegative. Sequences were obtained from PBMCs. This CDR3 is CASSSNPGTGSYGYTF. The CDR3 bases are TGTGCCAGCAGCTCCAATCCGGGGACAGGGTCCTATGGCTACACCTTC.